The 30 T cell receptor beta chains in this list originate from one sample, sequenced in a study of cytomegalovirus exposure and HLA in healthy donors. With 60 Vbeta and 13 Jbeta primers, the PCR was carried out. Using immunoSEQ multiplex PCR, the repertoire was profiled, and TCRdb retains in-frame clones only, with some absent. The sample lists more than 100,000 clones, under 80% seen once, with about a tenth in the top ten. Input material: PBMCs. These receptor sequences come from a woman under 30 in good health and CMV-seropositive.

J is TRBJ1-5 and V is TRBV5-4; maybe TRBD1 (5 bases). The CDR3 is 13 residues long. The germline CDR1 and CDR2 sequences are SGHNT and YYREEE (reference sequence). Between the trimmed V and J ends, which lost 0 bases and 7 bases, there was a span of 8 bases. The CDR3 here is CASSLEGIQPQHF. The CDR3 DNA reads TGTGCCAGCAGCTTGGAGGGGATACAGCCCCAGCATTTT.

The gene calls are TRBV5-1 and TRBJ1-4; D possibly corresponds to TRBD1 (5 bases). Per germline, CDR1 SGHRS and CDR2 YFSETQ. V was trimmed by 5 bases and J by 4 bases, leaving 9 bases between them. This CDR3 has 13 residues. The CDR3 loop is CASSDSVNEKLFF. CDR3 nucleotide sequence: TGCGCCAGCAGTGACAGTGTTAATGAAAAACTGTTTTTT. Full variable domain (remainder filled in from reference TRBV5-1 and TRBJ1-4): KAGVTQTPRYLIKTRGQQVTLSCSPISGHRSVSWYQQTPGQGLQFLFEYFSETQRNKGNFPGRFSGRQFSNSRSEMNVSTLELGDSALYLCASSDSVNEKLFFGSGTQLSVL.

Details on this clone: The junction does not match germline at one end; this may be a read error. This rearrangement joins TRBV7-7 to TRBJ2-3, with 11 positions matching TRBD2. This CDR3 contains 15 residues. Germline CDR1 and CDR2: SSHAT and FNYEAQ (reference sequence). In DNA, the CDR3 is TGTGCTAGCAGCCAGACTAGCGGGATCACAGATACGCAGTATTTT. This gives the protein CASSQTSGITDTQYF.

The V gene is TRBV5-4, the J gene TRBJ1-3, with 11 bases matching TRBD1. Trimming cost V 3 bases and J 4 bases; bases outside gene matches: 9. Germline V gene sequence: CDR1 SGHNT, CDR2 YYREEE (reference sequence). This CDR3 is built from 17 residues. The CDR3 is CASSSRTGGALGNTIYF. The CDR3 bases are TGTGCCAGCAGCTCCAGGACAGGGGGCGCGTTGGGAAACACCATATATTTT.

The rearrangement links TRBV19 to TRBJ2-1, with TRBD1 matching over 7 bases. V shed 10 bases and J 3 bases; nucleotides not matched to a gene: 9. The CDR3 is 14 residues long. Germline V gives CDR1 LNHDA, CDR2 SQIVND (reference sequence). The CDR3 is CATTLDRFYNEQFF. DNA for the CDR3: TGTGCCACCACCTTGGACAGGTTCTACAATGAGCAGTTCTTC.

This clone was picked up one time. The V gene is TRBV7-6, the J gene TRBJ2-3; 11 nucleotides line up with TRBD2. V shed 8 bases, J shed 5 bases, and the junction held 6 bases outside the gene matches. The CDR3 is 14 amino acids. CDR1 is SGHVS, CDR2 FNYEAQ, per germline. In nucleotides, the CDR3 is TGTGCCAGCCACAGACTAGCGGGGCAAGATACGCAGTATTTT. This codes for CASHRLAGQDTQYF.

CDR3 residues: CASSQGADRLGRYTF. DNA for the CDR3: TGCGCCAGCAGCCAAGGGGCTGACCGGTTGGGGCGCTACACCTTC. J is TRBJ1-2 and V is TRBV4-1, with D possibly being TRBD1 (5 bases). Per germline, CDR1 MGHRA and CDR2 YSYEKL. The CDR3 is 15 residues long. With 1 base removed from V and 9 bases from J, the gap between germline ends came to 18 bases.

The chain recombines TRBV7-2 with TRBJ2-5; perhaps TRBD2 as D (6 bases). V lost 1 base and J lost 4, with 10 bases in between. Germline CDR1 is SGHTA and CDR2 is FQGNSA. The CDR3 is 14 amino acids. The CDR3 loop reads CASSLGGVGETQYF. The CDR3 nucleotides are TGTGCCAGCAGCTTAGGGGGGGTAGGAGAGACCCAGTACTTC.

V gene TRBV5-1 combines with J gene TRBJ1-1; no clear D. Germline-derived CDR1 and CDR2 are SGHRS and YFSETQ. The V end lost 2 bases, the J end lost 1 base, and 9 bases lay between the germline ends. The CDR3 is 14 amino acids. The CDR3 loop reads CASSFNGPNTEAFF. The CDR3 nucleotides are TGCGCCAGCAGCTTCAACGGTCCGAACACTGAAGCTTTCTTT.

This clone has just a few counts. The rearrangement joins TRBV5-1 to TRBJ2-3, with 14 bases fitting TRBD2. The ends lost 4 bases at V and 1 base at J; junction bases unmatched: 2. The CDR3 sequence is 16 residues long. Germline-derived CDR1 and CDR2 are SGHRS and YFSETQ. CDR3 in amino acids: CASSPGLAGGTDTQYF. The CDR3 region has the DNA TGCGCCAGCAGCCCGGGACTAGCGGGGGGCACAGATACGCAGTATTTT.

This clone was detected only a few times. The genes are TRBV5-1 and TRBJ2-7; 7 nucleotides align to TRBD2. The trim removed 0 bases at V and 11 bases at J, leaving 5 bases unmatched. Germline lookup yields CDR1 SGHRS and CDR2 YFSETQ. The CDR3 totals 12 residues. CDR3 nucleotide sequence: TGCGCCAGCAGCTTGGACGAGAGCGGGGAGTACTTC. Its protein product is CASSLDESGEYF.

This chain links TRBV29-1 with TRBJ2-7; 7 bases match TRBD2. The CDR3 extends over 13 amino acids. In germline, CDR1 is SQVTM, CDR2 ANQGSEA. Trimming removed 4 bases from V and 4 bases from J; junction bases left unmatched: 7. This chain's CDR3 is CSVGTGEGYEQYF. The CDR3 coding sequence is TGCAGCGTTGGGACGGGGGAGGGGTACGAGCAGTACTTC.

The chain is built from TRBV6-1 and TRBJ2-7, with D possibly matching TRBD2 (7 bases). The CDR3 contains 15 residues. The V end was cut by 6 bases, the J end by 6 bases, with 21 bases between. Germline V gene data show CDR1 as MNHNS and CDR2 as SASEGT. CDR3 coding DNA: TGTGCCAGCAGGCCCCTGGTCGGGGGGCTCTTCGAGCAGTACTTC. Its translation: CASRPLVGGLFEQYF.

This sequence joins TRBV9 and TRBJ1-4, with 7 bases matching TRBD1. The length of the CDR3 is 14 residues. V lost 2 bases and J lost 10; bases outside the gene matches: 8. Germline loops: CDR1 SGDLS, CDR2 YYNGEE. The CDR3 sequence is CASSVDREVGKLFF. CDR3 nucleotide sequence: TGTGCCAGCAGCGTTGACAGGGAGGTCGGAAAACTGTTTTTT.

This clone has only a few counts. The rearrangement uses TRBV7-8 and TRBJ2-4; 7 bases line up with TRBD2. This CDR3 region has 18 residues. Trimming removed 2 bases from V and 0 bases from J; junction bases left unmatched: 10. Germline CDR1 is SGHVS and CDR2 is FQNEAQ. CDR3 in DNA: TGTGCCAGCAGCTTACCGAGGGTGGGGGGGTTAGCCAAAAACATTCAGTACTTC. Its protein product is CASSLPRVGGLAKNIQYF.

The chain combines TRBV5-4 with TRBJ2-1, with 7 nucleotides matching TRBD2. The CDR3 has 14 residues. V was clipped by 6 bases and J by 7 bases; unmatched bases: 10. In germline, CDR1 is SGHNT, CDR2 YYREEE (reference sequence). CDR3 sequence reads: CASIEGGPGNEQFF. The CDR3 bases are TGTGCCAGCATCGAGGGAGGGCCAGGGAATGAGCAGTTCTTC.

This rearrangement joins TRBV9 to TRBJ1-6; the D gene is possibly TRBD1 (6 bases). This CDR3 contains 18 residues. V lost 0 bases to trimming and J lost 4 bases, with 17 bases between them. Germline CDR1 and CDR2: SGDLS and YYNGEE. CDR3 loop: CASSVERGIGRYNSPLHF. DNA of the CDR3: TGTGCCAGCAGCGTAGAAAGGGGGATCGGCAGATATAATTCACCCCTCCACTTT.

The chain carries TRBV6-6 and TRBJ1-1; TRBD1 matches 8 bases. Germline V lookup: CDR1 MNHNY, CDR2 SVGAGI (reference sequence). The CDR3 covers 14 residues. Unmatched junction bases numbered 4, after V lost 6 bases and J lost 1 base. CDR3 residues: CASRLQGGNTEAFF. CDR3 nucleotides: TGTGCCAGCAGGCTACAGGGGGGGAACACTGAAGCTTTCTTT.

The chain joins TRBV5-1 to TRBJ2-1; 9 nucleotides match TRBD1. Germline V gene sequence: CDR1 SGHRS, CDR2 YFSETQ. CDR3 length: 16 residues. V lost 5 bases to trimming and J lost 4 bases; unmatched junction nucleotides: 10. This chain's CDR3 is CASSRIPGQGYNEQFF. The DNA for the CDR3 is TGCGCCAGCAGTCGTATTCCGGGACAGGGATACAATGAGCAGTTCTTC.

There are a few counts of this clone. V gene TRBV7-9 combines with J gene TRBJ2-3; no clear D gene. The V gene's germline CDR1 is SEHNR and CDR2 FQNEAQ (reference sequence). Trimming stripped 6 bases from V and 6 bases from J, with 10 bases between. The CDR3 is made up of 12 amino acids. The CDR3 spells CASRPEADTQYF. The DNA of the CDR3 is TGTGCCAGCAGACCAGAGGCGGATACGCAGTATTTT.

The gene calls are TRBV5-4 and TRBJ2-3, with 16 bases fitting TRBD2. The CDR3 length is 17 residues. Germline trimming cut 4 bases from V and 6 bases from J; bases unmatched to any gene: 8. Germline V gene data show CDR1 as SGHNT and CDR2 as YYREEE (reference sequence). As DNA, the CDR3 is TGTGCCAGCAGCCGTGGGACTAGCGGGAGGGCCGCGGATACGCAGTATTTT. This gives the protein CASSRGTSGRAADTQYF.

The rearrangement uses TRBV6-5 and TRBJ1-2; TRBD1 is a possible D gene (6 bases). Trimming stripped 5 bases from V and 6 bases from J, with 13 bases between. CDR1 MNHEY and CDR2 SVGAGI come from the germline V gene. CDR3 length: 13 amino acids. The CDR3 region is CASSAVGANGYTF. CDR3 in DNA: TGTGCCAGCAGTGCCGTGGGGGCCAATGGCTACACCTTC.

The chain carries TRBV7-9 and TRBJ1-6, with D unclear. This CDR3 has 13 amino acids. Germline values: CDR1 SEHNR, CDR2 FQNEAQ (reference sequence). Trimming shortened V by 5 bases and J by 8 bases, and 10 bases separated the two germline ends. This CDR3 reads CASSTAIDSPLHF. In DNA, the CDR3 is TGTGCCAGCAGCACAGCAATAGATTCACCCCTCCACTTT.

The chain employs TRBV18 and TRBJ2-7; possible D gene TRBD2, 6 bases. Germline V gene lookup returns CDR1 KGHSH and CDR2 LQKENI. The CDR3 is made up of 13 amino acids. Trimming took 8 bases from V and 3 from J, leaving 14 bases between them. This CDR3 is CASQEGSNYEQYF. DNA for the CDR3: TGTGCCAGCCAGGAGGGTTCAAACTACGAGCAGTACTTC.

This clone was picked up a small number of times. The CDR3 reads CASSPLRRTDNYEQYF. The CDR3 coding sequence is TGTGCCAGCAGCCCCCTGAGGAGGACGGATAACTACGAGCAGTACTTC. The rearrangement joins TRBV11-2 to TRBJ2-7, with D possibly TRBD2 on 5 matching bases. V was cut by 5 bases and J by 3 bases, with 20 bases left in between. The germline V gene has CDR1 SGHAT and CDR2 FQNNGV. The CDR3 totals 16 residues.

This CDR3 is CAIRTSGGDEQFF. In nucleotides, the CDR3 is TGTGCCATCCGGACTAGCGGGGGTGATGAGCAGTTCTTC. The genes are TRBV10-3 and TRBJ2-1; 13 nucleotides align to TRBD2. CDR1 and CDR2 (germline): ENHRY, SYGVKD. This CDR3 spans 13 amino acids. The ends lost 8 bases at V and 8 bases at J; junction bases unmatched: 3.

The chain employs TRBV10-1 and TRBJ1-1; a possible D gene is TRBD1 (6 bases). Germline loops: CDR1 WNHNN, CDR2 SYGVQD (reference sequence). V was clipped by 3 bases and J by 5 bases, with 7 bases between them. The CDR3 covers 12 residues. The CDR3: CASSDRGTEAFF. The CDR3, as DNA: TGCGCCAGCAGTGACAGGGGAACTGAAGCTTTCTTT.

V is TRBV28 and J is TRBJ2-7; 10 bases fit TRBD1. The CDR3 has 14 amino acids. The germline CDR1 and CDR2 sequences are MDHEN and SYDVKM. The J segment lost 3 bases and the V segment lost 6 bases, leaving 5 bases of the junction unmatched. For the CDR3, the DNA is TGTGCCAGCAGCCGGGACAGGGGATTCTACGAGCAGTACTTC. Protein: CASSRDRGFYEQYF.

V usage is TRBV5-8 and J usage is TRBJ2-1; tentative D call: TRBD1 (8 bases). V was shortened by 3 bases and J by 4 bases, with 14 bases between the two germline ends. The CDR3 runs to 15 residues. Germline V gives CDR1 SGHTS, CDR2 YDEGEE. The CDR3 nucleotides are TGTGCCAGCAGCTGGACAGGGAGGGGGTACAATGAGCAGTTCTTC. Protein: CASSWTGRGYNEQFF.

This clone was seen just once. The gene calls are TRBV18 and TRBJ1-4; the match to TRBD1 covers 7 bases. This CDR3 contains 16 residues. Germline-derived CDR1 and CDR2 are KGHSH and LQKENI. V lost 3 bases to trimming and J lost 4 bases; unmatched junction nucleotides: 8. CDR3 nucleotide sequence: TGTGCCAGCTCACCCAAACCCGGGACAGTTAATGAAAAACTGTTTTTT. This codes for CASSPKPGTVNEKLFF.